This TCR beta chain stems from a study of blood T cell repertoires in COVID-19. Study in general: PBMCs, B-cell-depleted T cells, or T cells provided the cDNA or gDNA that made up the material.

Authors' data handling: It was from reference gene primer amplification that nucleated cell counts were estimated. This table comes from immunoSEQ multiplex PCR, and its TCRdb copy is limited to in-frame clones, with some not included. The V and J calls and the clone size are those of that table, but D and trimming were determined from the DNA. The sample comprises about 86,000 clones, approximately 80% of which are singletons, and approximately 34% rests with the top ten. The ends lost 4 bases at V and 8 bases at J; junction bases unmatched: 3. From germline, CDR1 is SNHLY and CDR2 FYNNEI. The length of the CDR3 is 12 residues.

The clonotype originates from a woman older than 75 with active or convalescent COVID-19. Material for sequencing was peripheral blood. This sequence joins TRBV2 and TRBJ1-2, with TRBD1 matching 8 bases. The CDR3 DNA is TGTGCCAGCAGTGGGACAGGGTTCGGCTACACCTTC. Residues: CASSGTGFGYTF.